Shown below are 23 T cell receptor beta chains from a single sample sequenced in a study of T cell repertoires in cytomegalovirus infection. TCRdb re-called the reads with MiXCR, one entry per CDR3 protein. Found here are approximately 1,000,000 distinct CDR3 sequences, around 32% of them singletons; the top ten hold more than 12%. For these receptors, no antigen is known. Sample: cultured CD8+ T cells from PBMCs, taken from culture after CMV antigen stimulation. These receptors were obtained from a human donor in good health (CMV status not recorded). Some clones in this sample may be carry-over from other donors' samples.

This clonotype was found many times. The chain employs TRBV7-2 and TRBJ2-1; TRBD1 might be the D (5 bases). The V and J ends lost 3 bases and 3 bases respectively, with 12 bases between them. The CDR3 is 15 amino acids. Germline CDR1 reads SGHTA; CDR2 reads FQGNSA. This CDR3 is CASSFEDNYYNEQFF. CDR3 sequence (DNA): TGTGCCAGCAGCTTCGAGGACAACTACTACAATGAGCAGTTCTTC.

This chain joins TRBV20-1 and TRBJ2-2, with TRBD1 matching over 8 bases. This CDR3 region has 14 residues. Germline V gene lookup returns CDR1 DFQATT and CDR2 SNEGSKA (reference sequence). Unmatched junction bases numbered 8, after V lost 4 bases and J lost 7 bases. For the CDR3, the DNA is TGCAGTGCTACCCCGACAGGGGACATCGGGGAGCTGTTTTTT. Translated: CSATPTGDIGELFF.

This sequence joins TRBV7-9 and TRBJ2-7; D is uncertain. V was trimmed by 8 bases and J by 4 bases, leaving 12 bases between them. The CDR3 is made up of 12 amino acids. CDR1 and CDR2 (germline): SEHNR, FQNEAQ (reference sequence). CDR3: CASREDPYEQYF. The CDR3 coding sequence is TGTGCCAGCCGTGAGGATCCGTACGAGCAGTACTTC.

This clonotype was observed at least ten times. The chain carries TRBV27 and TRBJ1-1; D remains unclear. The V end was cut by 4 bases, the J end by 6 bases, with 12 bases between. The CDR3 spans 13 residues. Germline V gene data show CDR1 as MNHEY and CDR2 as SMNVEV (reference sequence). The CDR3 is CASSSPIRSEAFF. As DNA, the CDR3 is TGTGCCAGCAGTTCCCCAATCCGCTCTGAAGCTTTCTTT.

For this clonotype: Its ends do not fully match the called genes, so a read error is possible. The chain links TRBV6-1 to TRBJ2-5; D may be TRBD2 (6 bases). The CDR3 is made up of 16 amino acids. Germline CDR1 MNHNS, CDR2 SASEGT. DNA for the CDR3: TGTGTCAGCAGTGAATCAGATTACGGGGGACAAGAGACCCAGTACTTC. Translating it yields CVSSESDYGGQETQYF.

This clonotype was counted a few times. The gene calls are TRBV27 and TRBJ1-2; no definite D call. This CDR3 has 16 residues. The V gene lost 2 bases and the J gene lost 8 bases, with 21 bases spanning the gap. CDR1 and CDR2 from the germline V gene are MNHEY and SMNVEV (reference sequence). The CDR3 region is CASSLTSGGYPRGYTF. In nucleotides, the CDR3 is TGTGCCAGCAGTTTAACCTCCGGAGGGTACCCTCGCGGCTACACCTTC.

This clonotype was recorded many times. The rearrangement uses TRBV7-8 and TRBJ2-5, with a weak D call TRBD1 (5 bases). Trimming left V 4 bases short and J 5 bases short, with 17 bases between. The CDR3 consists of 15 residues. Per germline, CDR1 SGHVS and CDR2 FQNEAQ. DNA of the CDR3: TGTGCCAGCAGCTCCAGGGCGGATAATAGGGAGACCCAGTACTTC. Amino acids: CASSSRADNRETQYF. The full variable domain, its missing parts supplied by reference TRBV7-8 and TRBJ2-5, is GAGVSQSPRYKVAKRGQDVALRCDPISGHVSLFWYQQALGQGPEFLTYFQNEAQLDKSGLPSDRFFAERPEGSVSTLKIQRTQQEDSAVYLCASSSRADNRETQYFGPGTRLLVL.

This clonotype came up a few times. V and J are TRBV3-1 and TRBJ1-2; 7 nucleotides line up with TRBD1. CDR1 LGHDT and CDR2 YNNKEL come from the germline V gene (reference sequence). The CDR3 length is 16 residues. J lost 5 bases, V lost 1 base, and 10 bases had no gene match. In DNA, the CDR3 is TGTGCCAGCAGCCAAGGAAAAGAGTCAGGGGGATATGGCTACACCTTC. Translated, it gives CASSQGKESGGYGYTF.

This clonotype has only a few counts. The J gene is TRBJ1-1, the V gene TRBV5-8; 7 nucleotides align to TRBD1. Germline loops: CDR1 SGHTS, CDR2 YDEGEE. After removal of 3 bases from V and 4 bases from J, the junction contained 9 bases not matched to a gene. CDR3 length: 15 residues. The CDR3 region is CASSSAGGPGTEAFF. In DNA, the CDR3 is TGTGCCAGCAGCTCAGCAGGGGGTCCTGGCACTGAAGCTTTCTTT.

This clonotype was counted between two and nine times. The chain links TRBV6-5 to TRBJ2-7; D possibly uses TRBD1 or TRBD2 (5 bases each). Trimming shortened V by 0 bases and J by 0 bases, and 18 bases separated the two germline ends. CDR3 size: 18 residues. CDR1 is MNHEY and CDR2 is SVGAGI in the germline V gene. The CDR3 loop reads CASSYSEGSRSRSYEQYF. CDR3 nucleotide sequence: TGTGCCAGCAGTTACTCCGAGGGGTCAAGATCTCGCTCCTACGAGCAGTACTTC.

There are a few counts of this clonotype. V gene TRBV27 combines with J gene TRBJ1-6; 8 nucleotides line up with TRBD1. CDR3 length: 16 amino acids. V lost 4 bases and J lost 5; bases outside the gene matches: 7. Germline loops: CDR1 MNHEY, CDR2 SMNVEV (reference sequence). The CDR3 is CASSSFQGANNSPLHF. The CDR3 bases are TGTGCCAGCAGTTCATTTCAGGGGGCAAATAATTCACCCCTCCACTTT.

V usage is TRBV4-2 and J usage is TRBJ2-3, with 11 positions matching TRBD2. The CDR3 runs 18 residues. Per the germline V gene, CDR1 is LGHNA and CDR2 is YNFKEQ. The V segment lost 4 bases and the J segment 0 bases; nucleotides outside the gene matches: 9. CDR3 DNA sequence: TGTGCCAGCAGCCTCAATAGCGGGGGGGTTCCAAGCACAGATACGCAGTATTTT. The encoded protein is CASSLNSGGVPSTDTQYF.

This clonotype turned up a few times. The chain employs TRBV6-1 and TRBJ1-2; 8 nucleotides agree with TRBD1. Unmatched junction bases numbered 4, after V lost 5 bases and J lost 8 bases. In germline, CDR1 is MNHNS, CDR2 SASEGT. This CDR3 is 12 amino acids long. The CDR3, as DNA: TGTGCCAGCAGTTGGACAGGGCAAGGCTACACCTTC. Its protein product is CASSWTGQGYTF.

This clonotype was counted at least ten times. The chain couples TRBV7-2 to TRBJ1-3; D gene ambiguous. Trimming stripped 1 base from V and 0 bases from J, with 7 bases between. Germline values: CDR1 SGHTA, CDR2 FQGNSA. The length of the CDR3 is 15 residues. CDR3 region: CASSLVGSSGNTIYF. In nucleotides, the CDR3 is TGTGCCAGCAGCTTAGTAGGGAGCTCTGGAAACACCATATATTTT. The full variable domain, with the rest looked up from reference TRBV7-2 and TRBJ1-3, is GAGVSQSPSNKVTEKGKDVELRCDPISGHTALYWYRQSLGQGLEFLIYFQGNSAPDKSGLPSDRFSAERTGGSVSTLTIQRTQQEDSAVYLCASSLVGSSGNTIYFGEGSWLTVV.

The chain carries TRBV23-1 and TRBJ1-6, with D uncertain. TRBV23-1 is filed as an ORF, its function uncertain. CDR3 length: 16 residues. Trimming cost V 0 bases and J 0 bases, with 6 bases left between them. The CDR3 spells CASSQSKVSYNSPLHF. DNA of the CDR3: TGCGCCAGCAGTCAATCGAAGGTCTCCTATAATTCACCCCTCCACTTT.

The chain employs TRBV19 and TRBJ1-1; 7 nucleotides match TRBD1. V lost 1 base to trimming and J lost 3 bases; unmatched junction nucleotides: 14. The CDR3 loop spans 18 amino acids. CDR1 LNHDA and CDR2 SQIVND come from the germline V gene (reference sequence). CDR3 in DNA: TGTGCCAGTAGTATAGGAGGAGAAAGGGGGCAAGTTGACACTGAAGCTTTCTTT. Translated: CASSIGGERGQVDTEAFF.

V usage is TRBV11-2 and J usage is TRBJ2-1; D may be TRBD1 or TRBD2 (7 bases each). The CDR3 has 19 amino acids. The germline V and J ends were trimmed by 1 base and 0 bases, with 19 bases remaining between them. Per the germline V gene, CDR1 is SGHAT and CDR2 is FQNNGV. The chain's CDR3 is CASSLGFGEGASSYNEQFF. The CDR3 DNA reads TGTGCCAGCAGCTTAGGATTTGGGGAGGGGGCGAGCTCCTACAATGAGCAGTTCTTC.

Ten or more counts support this clonotype. The rearrangement links TRBV27 to TRBJ1-2; no clear D gene. There are 15 residues in the CDR3. CDR1 and CDR2 (germline): MNHEY, SMNVEV (reference sequence). Trimming took 10 bases from V and 2 from J, leaving 20 bases between them. The CDR3 DNA sequence: TGTGCCACCAAATATGGCCCGCGCCCAAACTATGGCTACACCTTC. Residues: CATKYGPRPNYGYTF.

In its sample, this clonotype was seen many times. The rearrangement uses TRBV6-9 and TRBJ1-4; 7 bases match TRBD1. CDR3 size: 19 residues. After removal of 3 bases from V and 0 bases from J, the junction contained 13 bases not matched to a gene. Germline V gene lookup returns CDR1 MNHGY and CDR2 SVAAGI. CDR3 protein: CASSYAPPGQRATNEKLFF. The CDR3 coding sequence is TGTGCCAGCAGTTACGCCCCGCCGGGACAGCGTGCAACTAATGAAAAACTGTTTTTT.

CDR3 bases: TGTGCCAGCAGCCAGCGGGACACCTACTACGAGCAGTACGTC. It is translated as CASSQRDTYYEQYV. J is TRBJ2-7 and V is TRBV7-9; TRBD2 is a possible D gene (7 bases). Germline V lookup: CDR1 SEHNR, CDR2 FQNEAQ (reference sequence). V lost 5 bases and J 3 bases, leaving 14 bases between the germline ends. The length of the CDR3 is 14 residues.

This chain uses TRBV19 with TRBJ2-2, with a possible D match to TRBD2 (6 bases). The CDR3 length is 13 residues. The V gene lost 2 bases and the J gene lost 7 bases, with 8 bases spanning the gap. CDR1 LNHDA and CDR2 SQIVND come from the germline V gene (reference sequence). CDR3 DNA sequence: TGTGCCAGTAGTATACCGGGGGACGGGGAGCTGTTTTTT. This codes for CASSIPGDGELFF.

This clonotype appeared a few times. V is TRBV19 and J is TRBJ1-1; 8 positions agree with TRBD1. The CDR3 has 14 residues. In germline, CDR1 is LNHDA, CDR2 SQIVND (reference sequence). The CDR3 protein is CASEYGQGGTEAFF. The CDR3 coding sequence is TGTGCGTCGGAGTACGGACAGGGAGGCACTGAAGCTTTCTTT.

This clonotype was counted at least ten times. This sequence joins TRBV27 and TRBJ2-2, with 12 bases matching TRBD1. J was trimmed by 8 bases and V by 4 bases; bases with no gene match: 5. CDR3 length equals 15 residues. In germline, CDR1 is MNHEY, CDR2 SMNVEV (reference sequence). CDR3 DNA: TGTGCCAGCAGTTGGGGACAGGGGGCAGGAGGGGAGCTGTTTTTT. It translates to CASSWGQGAGGELFF.